This T cell receptor beta chain comes out of a study of shared clonotypes between healthy human individuals. This clone was recorded once. What it binds is unknown. The authors split each subset's genomic DNA evenly across several immunoSEQ plates. Measured with immunoSEQ multiplex PCR; TCRdb has only the in-frame clones, and not every one. Among some 2.4 million clones, 93% were seen once, and the ten largest hold approximately 0.37%. CDR1 and CDR2 (germline): LNHDA, SQIVND (reference sequence). V was pared by 5 bases and J by 0 bases, with 6 bases of the junction left unmatched. This CDR3 has 16 amino acids. General study results and limits: Naive subsets generally had larger estimated richness than memory subsets. A handful of donors shared approximately 5% of their naive CD4 clonotypes. Clonotype sharing among donors likely depends on sequencing depth.

Sequencing was performed on naive CD4+ T cells from PBMCs. Sample subset: CD45RA+ positively selected. The TCR originated in a man aged 18 to 35 in good health. Some clones in this sample may be carry-over from other donors' samples. The rearrangement uses TRBV19 and TRBJ1-3, with 8 positions matching TRBD1. The CDR3 DNA reads as TGTGCCAGTAGTCCCGAAACAGGGGGCTCTGGAAACACCATATATTTT. It codes for CASSPETGGSGNTIYF. Full variable domain (missing parts from reference TRBV19 and TRBJ1-3): DGGITQSPKYLFRKEGQNVTLSCEQNLNHDAMYWYRQDPGQGLRLIYYSQIVNDFQKGDIAEGYSVSREKKESFPLTVTSAQKNPTAFYLCASSPETGGSGNTIYFGEGSWLTVV.